This passage covers 19 T cell receptor beta chains from one sample sequenced in a study of shared clonotypes between healthy human individuals. Assay used: immunoSEQ multiplex PCR; TCRdb lists only in-frame clones, some missing. Here the sample spans over a million clones, around 82% being singletons. Sequenced sample: memory CD4+ T cells from PBMCs. The subset was: CD45RA-negative fraction. The receptors stem from a man aged 18 to 35 in good health. Some clones in this sample may be carry-over from other donors' samples.

The chain recombines TRBV7-9 with TRBJ1-5; possibly TRBD1 for D (6 bases). Trimming pared 4 bases from V and 5 bases from J, leaving 18 bases between. This CDR3 contains 16 residues. Germline-derived CDR1 and CDR2 are SEHNR and FQNEAQ (reference sequence). The CDR3 DNA sequence: TGTGCCAGCAGCTCTTATGGCGGGGGGCGCGATCAGCCCCAGCATTTT. Amino acids: CASSSYGGGRDQPQHF.

About this clone itself: Additional DNA sequences in this sample encode the identical CDR3. CDR3 nucleotide sequence: TGCGCCAGCAGCCTAGGACTAGCGGGGAACACCGGGGAGCTGTTTTTT. Protein sequence: CASSLGLAGNTGELFF. The V gene is TRBV5-1, the J gene TRBJ2-2, with 11 nucleotides matching TRBD2. The length of the CDR3 is 16 residues. The germline V gene encodes CDR1 SGHRS and CDR2 YFSETQ. The V segment lost 4 bases and the J segment 1 base; nucleotides outside the gene matches: 3.

This clone was observed at least ten times. V gene TRBV7-8 combines with J gene TRBJ2-5; D perhaps matches TRBD2 (6 bases). There are 16 residues in the CDR3. CDR1 and CDR2 (germline): SGHVS, FQNEAQ. V lost 2 bases, J lost 2 bases, and 15 bases lay in between. As DNA, the CDR3 is TGTGCCAGCAGCTTATATATTCGTGGGGGGCAAGAGACCCAGTACTTC. It specifies CASSLYIRGGQETQYF.

This clone was observed a few times. A read error may be the cause here, since a much bigger clone is one base away. This chain links TRBV6-5 with TRBJ2-3; no definite D call. V was pared by 6 bases and J by 2 bases, with 3 bases between. The CDR3 consists of 11 residues. Germline V gene lookup returns CDR1 MNHEY and CDR2 SVGAGI. The CDR3 protein is CASRYTDTQYF. The CDR3 bases are TGTGCCAGCAGGTACACAGATACGCAGTATTTT.

The V gene is TRBV7-2, the J gene TRBJ1-2; 11 bases align to TRBD1. With V trimmed by 6 bases and J by 8 bases, 11 bases remained unmatched. The CDR3 contains 15 residues. Germline lookup yields CDR1 SGHTA and CDR2 FQGNSA. CDR3 region: CASREDRDRGGGYTF. The CDR3 DNA sequence: TGTGCCAGCAGGGAGGATCGGGACAGGGGGGGCGGCTACACCTTC.

Only a few counts were recorded for this clone. The rearrangement links TRBV5-1 to TRBJ2-2; D not resolved. Trimming removed 0 bases at V and 1 base at J, with 10 bases between. CDR1 is SGHRS and CDR2 is YFSETQ in the germline V gene. The CDR3 is made up of 16 amino acids. Here the CDR3 reads CASSLEGRRNTGELFF. DNA of the CDR3: TGCGCCAGCAGCTTGGAAGGTCGGCGGAACACCGGGGAGCTGTTTTTT. Full variable domain (rest looked up from reference TRBV5-1 and TRBJ2-2): KAGVTQTPRYLIKTRGQQVTLSCSPISGHRSVSWYQQTPGQGLQFLFEYFSETQRNKGNFPGRFSGRQFSNSRSEMNVSTLELGDSALYLCASSLEGRRNTGELFFGEGSRLTVL.

The chain links TRBV5-1 to TRBJ2-7; no clear D. The germline CDR1 and CDR2 sequences are SGHRS and YFSETQ. The CDR3 has 16 residues. V dropped 0 bases and J dropped 0 bases, with 13 bases sitting between them. CDR3 in amino acids: CASSLDPGSGSYEQYF. CDR3 DNA: TGCGCCAGCAGCTTGGATCCCGGTTCGGGCTCCTACGAGCAGTACTTC.

This rearrangement joins TRBV5-1 to TRBJ1-4, with TRBD1 identical over 9 bases. CDR1 SGHRS and CDR2 YFSETQ come from the germline V gene. The J segment lost 10 bases and the V segment lost 0 bases, leaving 4 bases of the junction unmatched. The CDR3 spans 14 residues. CDR3: CASSLDRGRGKLFF. The DNA for the CDR3 is TGCGCCAGCAGCTTGGACAGGGGGCGCGGAAAACTGTTTTTT.

This clone was counted only a few times. This chain links TRBV10-3 with TRBJ2-1, with 11 bases that match TRBD2. There are 15 residues in the CDR3. V was pared by 5 bases and J by 8 bases, with 8 bases of the junction left unmatched. Looked up from germline, CDR1 is ENHRY and CDR2 is SYGVKD. The chain's CDR3 is CAISFTSGSGDEQFF. The CDR3 nucleotides read TGTGCCATCAGTTTTACTAGCGGGAGTGGAGATGAGCAGTTCTTC.

The rearrangement links TRBV6-5 to TRBJ2-1; D uncertain. The germline V gene encodes CDR1 MNHEY and CDR2 SVGAGI. The CDR3 is 13 residues long. V was cut by 6 bases and J by 10 bases, with 16 bases left in between. The CDR3 coding sequence is TGTGCCAGCAGCCGATTGGGTAATAACGAGCAGTTCTTC. Protein sequence: CASSRLGNNEQFF.

Comment on this clone: A far larger clone is a single base away, which makes a read error likely. The chain couples TRBV30 to TRBJ1-2; 7 bases map to TRBD1. Germline lookup yields CDR1 GTSNPN and CDR2 SVGIG (reference sequence). V dropped 0 bases and J dropped 7; count of bases not matched to a gene: 5. CDR3 length: 13 residues. The CDR3 sequence: CAWSVGGGSGYTF. In DNA, the CDR3 is TGTGCCTGGAGTGTAGGAGGGGGCAGTGGCTACACCTTC.

This clone was found many times. The V gene is TRBV28, the J gene TRBJ1-2, with 8 positions matching TRBD1. This CDR3 is 16 amino acids long. CDR1 is MDHEN, CDR2 SYDVKM, per germline. The J segment lost 4 bases and the V segment lost 2 bases, leaving 9 bases of the junction unmatched. CDR3 DNA sequence: TGTGCCAGCAGTTTACCCTCCCTGACAGGGGCCTATGGCTACACCTTC. It is translated as CASSLPSLTGAYGYTF.

This clone was recorded at least ten times. The chain has TRBV6-5 and TRBJ2-1; 13 bases are a match to TRBD2. The germline V gene has CDR1 MNHEY and CDR2 SVGAGI. The CDR3 consists of 15 residues. Trimming cost V 5 bases and J 8 bases; bases outside gene matches: 6. For the CDR3, the DNA is TGTGCCAGCAGTAGCGGACTAGCGGGAGCGGATGAGCAGTTCTTC. Protein sequence: CASSSGLAGADEQFF.

The chain has TRBV6-1 and TRBJ2-7; 9 bases are shared with TRBD1. With V trimmed by 7 bases and J by 5 bases, 9 bases remained unmatched. Germline V gene lookup returns CDR1 MNHNS and CDR2 SASEGT. The CDR3 spans 14 residues. CDR3 DNA sequence: TGTGCCAGCACCATTGACAGGGGGTCAAACGAGCAGTACTTC. Translated: CASTIDRGSNEQYF.

Remarks on this clone: This CDR3 is also generated by other DNA sequences in the sample. V gene TRBV7-9 combines with J gene TRBJ2-3; 10 bases align to TRBD1. CDR3 length: 14 residues. Trimming removed 5 bases from V and 4 bases from J; junction bases left unmatched: 3. Germline V CDR1 and CDR2: SEHNR, FQNEAQ (reference sequence). In nucleotides, the CDR3 is TGTGCCAGCAGCAGAGGACAGGGGGCAGATACGCAGTATTTT. This gives the protein CASSRGQGADTQYF.

This chain links TRBV9 with TRBJ2-5; the match to TRBD2 covers 8 bases. Germline V gene data show CDR1 as SGDLS and CDR2 as YYNGEE. The length of the CDR3 is 16 residues. Trimming at V came to 0 bases and at J to 5 bases, leaving 9 bases not matched to a gene. DNA of the CDR3: TGTGCCAGCAGCGTAGGAGAAGCGGGGGTGGGGGAGACCCAGTACTTC. Encoded protein: CASSVGEAGVGETQYF.

Remarks on this clone: The sample holds other DNA sequences that translate to the same CDR3. This chain links TRBV19 with TRBJ2-5; the D gene could be TRBD1 or TRBD2 (6 bases each). Trimming removed 11 bases at V and 2 bases at J, with 15 bases between. The CDR3 runs to 13 residues. In germline, CDR1 is LNHDA, CDR2 SQIVND (reference sequence). The CDR3 reads CASRGGGQETQYF. The CDR3 nucleotides are TGTGCCTCCCGAGGGGGAGGTCAAGAGACCCAGTACTTC. The full variable domain, rest sourced from reference TRBV19 and TRBJ2-5, is DGGITQSPKYLFRKEGQNVTLSCEQNLNHDAMYWYRQDPGQGLRLIYYSQIVNDFQKGDIAEGYSVSREKKESFPLTVTSAQKNPTAFYLCASRGGGQETQYFGPGTRLLVL.

This chain joins TRBV29-1 and TRBJ1-2; the D gene is possibly TRBD1 (5 bases). Trimming pared 4 bases from V and 4 bases from J, leaving 16 bases between. This CDR3 is built from 14 residues. From germline, CDR1 is SQVTM and CDR2 ANQGSEA. CDR3 DNA sequence: TGCAGCGTTGGCAGGACACCTTATTCCTATGGCTACACCTTC. Translating gives CSVGRTPYSYGYTF.

V and J are TRBV28 and TRBJ2-3; 8 positions match TRBD1. Trimming cost V 7 bases and J 7 bases; bases outside gene matches: 7. CDR3 size: 13 residues. Germline values: CDR1 MDHEN, CDR2 SYDVKM. CDR3 residues: CASTGTGPNTQYF. The CDR3 nucleotides are TGTGCCAGCACCGGGACAGGCCCCAATACGCAGTATTTT.